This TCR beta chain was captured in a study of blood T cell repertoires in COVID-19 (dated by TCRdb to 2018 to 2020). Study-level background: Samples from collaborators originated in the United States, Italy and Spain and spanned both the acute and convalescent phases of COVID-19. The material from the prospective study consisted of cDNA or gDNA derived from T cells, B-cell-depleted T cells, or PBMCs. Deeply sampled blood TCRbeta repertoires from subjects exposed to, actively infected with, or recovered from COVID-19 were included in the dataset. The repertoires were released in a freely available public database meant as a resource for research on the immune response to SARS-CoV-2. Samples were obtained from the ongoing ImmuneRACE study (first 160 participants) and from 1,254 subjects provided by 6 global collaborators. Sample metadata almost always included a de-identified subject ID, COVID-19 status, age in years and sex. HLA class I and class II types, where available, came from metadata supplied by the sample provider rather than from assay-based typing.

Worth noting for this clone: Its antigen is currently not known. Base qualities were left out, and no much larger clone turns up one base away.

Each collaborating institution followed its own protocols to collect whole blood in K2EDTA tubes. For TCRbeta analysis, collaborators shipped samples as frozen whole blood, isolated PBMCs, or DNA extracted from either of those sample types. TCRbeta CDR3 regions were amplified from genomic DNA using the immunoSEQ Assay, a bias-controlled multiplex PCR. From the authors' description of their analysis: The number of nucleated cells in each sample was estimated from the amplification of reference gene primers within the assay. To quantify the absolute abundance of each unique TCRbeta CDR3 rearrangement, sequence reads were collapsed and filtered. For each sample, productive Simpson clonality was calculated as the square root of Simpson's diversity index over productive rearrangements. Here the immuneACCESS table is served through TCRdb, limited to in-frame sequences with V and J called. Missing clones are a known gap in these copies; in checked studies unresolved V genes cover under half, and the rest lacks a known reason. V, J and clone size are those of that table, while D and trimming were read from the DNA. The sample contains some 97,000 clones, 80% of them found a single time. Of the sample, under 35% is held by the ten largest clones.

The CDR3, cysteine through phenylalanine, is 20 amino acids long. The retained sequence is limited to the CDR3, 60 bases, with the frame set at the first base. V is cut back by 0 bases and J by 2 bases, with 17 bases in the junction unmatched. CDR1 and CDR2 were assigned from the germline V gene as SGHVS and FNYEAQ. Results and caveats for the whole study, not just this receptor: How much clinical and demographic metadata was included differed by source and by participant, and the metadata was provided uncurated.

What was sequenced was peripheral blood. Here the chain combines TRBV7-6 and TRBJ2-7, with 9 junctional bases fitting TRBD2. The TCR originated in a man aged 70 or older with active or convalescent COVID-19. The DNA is TGTGCCAGCAGCTTAGCCTCCACGGGTTTCAGCGGGAGGTCCCCCTACGAGCAGTACTTC. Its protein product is CASSLASTGFSGRSPYEQYF.